The text below deals with one T cell receptor beta chain. Its antigen is not identified. The data were taken from a study of cytomegalovirus exposure and HLA in healthy donors. In the PCR, 60 Vbeta and 13 Jbeta primers were used. The method was immunoSEQ multiplex PCR; TCRdb's version includes in-frame clones alone and lacks a portion of them. The sample lists roughly 150,000 clones, 80% occurring once. V lost 2 bases, J lost 6 bases, and 11 bases stayed unmatched. The CDR3 has 16 amino acids. Germline V gene lookup returns CDR1 MDHEN and CDR2 SYDVKM. Findings and caveats of the study: Investigators reported 164 TCR beta chains as tied to cytomegalovirus. Most TCRs appeared rarely, but some public TCRs recurred in many donors. Earlier results showed most TCR beta V segments being productive about 90% or about 30% of the time.

Sequencing was done on a sample of PBMCs. The J gene is TRBJ2-7, the V gene TRBV28, with 9 bases identical to TRBD1. This TCR came from a man under 40 in good health and CMV-seronegative. The CDR3 spells CASSLGGSGTGTEQYF. For the CDR3, the DNA is TGTGCCAGCAGTTTAGGGGGGAGCGGGACAGGGACCGAGCAGTACTTC.